This T cell receptor beta chain derives from a study of blood T cell repertoires in COVID-19. Study background: There were acute and convalescent COVID-19 samples, and they came from the United States, Italy and Spain. The analysed material was cDNA or gDNA that came from T cells, B-cell-depleted T cells, or PBMCs.

Original data processing: It was from reference gene primer amplification that nucleated cell counts were estimated. Assay: immunoSEQ multiplex PCR; the TCRdb copy retains only in-frame clones and omits some. V, J and clone size were drawn from that table, and D and trimming were deduced from the DNA. The sample contains under 65,000 clones, around 90% of which appear only once. Trimming cost V 5 bases and J 8 bases; bases outside gene matches: 6. This CDR3 contains 14 residues. Per the germline V gene, CDR1 is SGHRS and CDR2 is YFSETQ. This sequence joins TRBV5-1 and TRBJ2-4; 11 nucleotides match TRBD2. The specimen sequenced was peripheral blood. This sequence was found in a woman aged 80 or over with active COVID-19. The CDR3 DNA reads TGCGCCAGCAGGGAACTAGCGGGGGAACACATTCAGTACTTC. It codes for CASRELAGEHIQYF.